Sequencing of this T cell receptor (beta chain) was carried out in a study of blood T cell repertoires in COVID-19. Study information: Sites across the United States, Italy and Spain contributed samples from acute and convalescent COVID-19. T cells, B-cell-depleted T cells, or PBMCs supplied cDNA or gDNA.

A single count supports this clone. In the original analysis: Nucleated cell number was recorded as an estimate derived from reference gene primer amplification. Produced via immunoSEQ multiplex PCR; TCRdb's table is partial and in-frame only. V and J calls and clone size follow that table, whereas D and trimming were derived from the DNA. The profile shows approximately 300,000 clones, roughly 90% of them singletons. V shed 6 bases and J 5 bases; nucleotides not matched to a gene: 11. This CDR3 spans 18 amino acids. Germline V gene sequence: CDR1 SEHNR, CDR2 FQNEAQ (reference sequence). The J gene is TRBJ2-2, the V gene TRBV7-9; TRBD2 matches at 14 bases. The origin of this receptor is a man aged 18 to 30 who had recovered from COVID-19. Sequencing used peripheral blood. The CDR3 loop is CASSSWTSGGSTTGELFF. The CDR3 DNA is TGTGCCAGCAGTTCCTGGACTAGCGGGGGGTCCACGACCGGGGAGCTGTTTTTT.